These T cell receptor beta chains were read from a single sample in a study of cytomegalovirus exposure and HLA in healthy donors. TCRdb keeps only in-frame clones here, not all; method: immunoSEQ multiplex PCR. The data show 100,000 to 120,000 clones, roughly 71% seen once. Material: PBMCs. These receptors were taken from a man younger than 35 in good health and CMV-seropositive. CDR3s include the opening cysteine and the closing phenylalanine or tryptophan. The order of the fields is D gene, J gene, clone size, V gene, CDR3 protein, CDR3 DNA. D genes are given only for firm matches. Only some rows state a clone size, as once, few, many or a class for expanded clones.

>.|TRBJ1-2|.|TRBV5-4
CASSLRQGYGYTF
TGTGCCAGCAGCCTTCGGCAGGGCTATGGCTACACCTTC
>TRBD1|TRBJ1-1|.|TRBV6-5
CASSYSNRGNTEAFF
TGTGCCAGCAGTTACTCGAACAGGGGAAACACTGAAGCTTTCTTT
>TRBD1|TRBJ1-4|.|TRBV6-1
CASSRTGNDEKLFF
TGTGCCAGCAGTCGGACAGGGAATGATGAAAAACTGTTTTTT
>TRBD2|TRBJ2-2|.|TRBV29-1
CSVKKLAGGRDGELFF
TGCAGCGTGAAAAAACTAGCGGGGGGGCGTGACGGGGAGCTGTTTTTT
>TRBD1|TRBJ1-6|.|TRBV13
CASSSTGSRGGSYNSPLHF
TGTGCCAGCAGCTCGACAGGGTCTCGAGGGGGAAGCTATAATTCACCCCTCCACTTT
>.|TRBJ2-7|.|TRBV28
CASSFHLTRYEQYF
TGTGCCAGCAGTTTCCACCTTACCAGGTACGAGCAGTACTTC
>.|TRBJ2-7|.|TRBV28
CASSLPAYEQYF
TGTGCCAGCAGTTTACCGGCCTACGAGCAGTACTTC
>.|TRBJ2-3|.|TRBV18
CASSPYSYSSTDTQYF
TGTGCCAGCTCACCGTATAGTTACTCTAGCACAGATACGCAGTATTTT
>.|TRBJ1-2|.|TRBV27
CASSTSYRTNYGYTF
TGTGCCAGCAGTACATCATACAGGACCAACTATGGCTACACCTTC
>.|TRBJ2-5|.|TRBV2
CASSERQVQETQYF
TGTGCCAGCAGTGAGCGTCAGGTCCAAGAGACCCAGTACTTC
>TRBD1|TRBJ2-3|.|TRBV5-4
CASSSGQLSDTQYF
TGTGCCAGCAGCTCGGGACAGTTATCAGATACGCAGTATTTT
>TRBD1|TRBJ1-2|.|TRBV11-2
CASSLSRQGANGYTF
TGTGCCAGCAGCTTATCGCGGCAGGGGGCAAATGGCTACACCTTC
>.|TRBJ2-2|.|TRBV7-2
CASSFHRATGELFF
TGTGCCAGCAGCTTCCACAGGGCCACCGGGGAGCTGTTTTTT
>TRBD1|TRBJ2-1|once|TRBV19
CASSISIGQGPNEQFF
TGTGCCAGTAGTATCTCGATCGGACAGGGTCCAAATGAGCAGTTCTTC
>.|TRBJ2-7|few|TRBV6-5
CASSEAPEGWLYF
TGTGCCAGCAGTGAAGCGCCGGAGGGGTGGCTGTACTTC
>.|TRBJ2-1|.|TRBV10-3
CAILGGAEQFF
TGTGCCATCCTCGGAGGGGCTGAGCAGTTCTTC
>.|TRBJ2-7|medium-sized|TRBV19
CASSGKGRTSLGEQYF
TGTGCCAGTAGTGGCAAGGGTCGGACTTCCTTGGGGGAGCAGTACTTC
>TRBD1|TRBJ2-7|few|TRBV11-3
CASSPTGVIYEQYF
TGTGCCAGCAGCCCCACAGGGGTTATCTACGAGCAGTACTTC
>.|TRBJ2-2|.|TRBV28
CASSFSGAGTGELFF
TGTGCCAGCAGTTTTTCAGGGGCAGGCACCGGGGAGCTGTTTTTT
>.|TRBJ2-5|.|TRBV5-6
CASSLGGPGGSTETQYF
TGTGCCAGCAGCTTGGGGGGCCCAGGCGGCAGCACAGAGACCCAGTACTTC
>.|TRBJ2-6|few|TRBV19
CASGQRSGANVLTF
TGTGCCAGTGGACAGCGCTCTGGGGCCAACGTCCTGACTTTC
>.|TRBJ1-4|few|TRBV6-1
CASSWTATNEKLFF
TGTGCCAGCAGTTGGACAGCAACTAATGAAAAACTGTTTTTT
>.|TRBJ1-2|once|TRBV5-1
CASSLARDYGYTF
TGCGCCAGCAGCTTGGCTCGGGACTATGGCTACACCTTC
>TRBD1|TRBJ1-3|.|TRBV11-2
CASSSQGVISGNTIYF
TGTGCCAGCAGCTCGCAGGGGGTCATCTCTGGAAACACCATATATTTT
>.|TRBJ1-1|.|TRBV29-1
CSVDLQDTEAFF
TGCAGCGTTGACCTCCAGGACACTGAAGCTTTCTTT
>TRBD2|TRBJ2-1|.|TRBV5-1
CASSLVAGGVGEQFF
TGCGCCAGCAGCTTAGTAGCGGGGGGTGTTGGGGAGCAGTTCTTC
>.|TRBJ2-1|.|TRBV2
CASSPYGGGSDNEQFF
TGTGCCAGCAGCCCCTACGGCGGGGGCAGTGATAATGAGCAGTTCTTC
>.|TRBJ2-5|.|TRBV7-2
CASSLAAFLAGSQETQYF
TGTGCCAGCAGCTTAGCGGCTTTCTTGGCGGGGTCTCAAGAGACCCAGTACTTC
>TRBD1|TRBJ1-4|.|TRBV5-6
CASSLTKGASYEKLFF
TGTGCCAGCAGCTTGACAAAGGGGGCGTCTTATGAAAAACTGTTTTTT
>.|TRBJ2-4|.|TRBV28
CASTDLAKNIQYF
TGTGCCAGTACAGATTTAGCCAAAAACATTCAGTACTTC
>TRBD2|TRBJ2-7|few|TRBV11-2
CASSLDLGGGYEQYF
TGTGCCAGCAGCTTAGATCTCGGCGGGGGCTACGAGCAGTACTTC
>TRBD2|TRBJ2-3|many|TRBV2
CASSVLAGGADTQYF
TGTGCCAGCAGTGTCCTAGCGGGGGGGGCAGATACGCAGTATTTT
>.|TRBJ1-5|.|TRBV7-6
CARLVQERGALSNQPQHF
TGTGCCAGGTTGGTTCAAGAGCGTGGGGCGCTTAGCAATCAGCCCCAGCATTTT
>.|TRBJ2-1|.|TRBV7-9
CASSPGALYNEQFF
TGTGCCAGCAGCCCAGGGGCACTTTACAATGAGCAGTTCTTC
>TRBD1|TRBJ1-2|few|TRBV28
CASTQDRGPSINYGYTF
TGTGCCAGCACTCAGGACAGGGGTCCTTCTATTAACTATGGCTACACCTTC
>.|TRBJ2-7|.|TRBV5-1
CASSLSISYEQYF
TGCGCCAGCAGCTTGTCCATCTCCTACGAGCAGTACTTC
>.|TRBJ1-5|.|TRBV1
CTSSQVSRTDRVCQPQHF
TGCACCAGCAGCCAAGTCTCGAGAACCGACAGGGTCTGCCAGCCCCAGCATTTT
>.|TRBJ2-5|.|TRBV6-4
CASSRPGREEETQYF
TGTGCCAGCAGTCGCCCTGGAAGGGAGGAAGAGACCCAGTACTTC
>.|TRBJ2-2|once|TRBV6-5
CASSRAGELFF
TGTGCCAGCAGCCGAGCGGGGGAGCTGTTTTTT
>.|TRBJ1-2|.|TRBV5-1
CASSPAKRGAGAIYGYTF
TGCGCCAGCAGCCCGGCCAAGCGGGGAGCGGGGGCTATCTATGGCTACACCTTC
>TRBD2|TRBJ2-2|many|TRBV4-2
CASSQELAGGATGELFF
TGTGCCAGCAGCCAAGAGCTGGCGGGGGGAGCCACCGGGGAGCTGTTTTTT
>.|TRBJ1-5|.|TRBV28
CASRPRGFWDGNQPQHF
TGTGCCAGCAGACCTAGGGGCTTCTGGGATGGCAATCAGCCCCAGCATTTT
>.|TRBJ1-2|.|TRBV9
CASSVGFRTNYGYTF
TGTGCCAGCAGCGTAGGGTTCAGGACTAACTATGGCTACACCTTC
>.|TRBJ1-2|.|TRBV6-5
CASSYSGRGMKDGYTF
TGTGCCAGCAGTTACTCGGGAAGGGGAATGAAGGATGGCTACACCTTC
>TRBD2|TRBJ2-1|few|TRBV7-2
CASSLIAGGLNEQFF
TGTGCCAGCAGCTTAATAGCGGGGGGGCTCAATGAGCAGTTCTTC
>TRBD1|TRBJ1-6|.|TRBV5-6
CASSAGQGRSPLHF
TGTGCCAGCAGCGCCGGACAGGGTAGATCACCCCTCCACTTT